The T cell receptor beta chain described here comes from a study of cytotoxic CD8 clonotypes in ibrutinib-treated CLL. Clones were read by immunoSEQ multiplex PCR, and TCRdb kept only the in-frame ones, dropping some. The profile shows some 63,000 clones, around nine tenths of them singletons. This CDR3 comprises 14 residues. V lost 4 bases to trimming and J lost 3 bases, with 13 bases between them. CDR1 and CDR2 from the germline V gene are LGHNT and FRNRAP. This chain uses TRBV12-5 with TRBJ2-7, with D possibly TRBD2 on 6 matching bases. The origin of this receptor is a human donor with chronic lymphocytic leukemia. Source: PBMCs, taken after 12 months of ibrutinib treatment. The CDR3: CASGCLGGVYEQYF. The CDR3, as DNA: TGTGCTAGTGGTTGCTTGGGGGGAGTCTACGAGCAGTACTTC.